This T cell receptor beta chain was captured by sequencing in a study of CD8 T cells in ankylosing spondylitis. TCRdb reanalysed the 5' RACE reads using MiXCR and keeps one entry per CDR3 protein. The profile covers approximately 60,000 distinct CDR3 sequences, with about 6% appearing a single time and approximately 5% taken by the ten largest. V shed 5 bases, J shed 2 bases, and the junction held 4 bases outside the gene matches. Germline lookup yields CDR1 SEHNR and CDR2 FQNEAQ (reference sequence). This CDR3 has 14 amino acids. This clonotype was counted ten times or more. Sequencing was carried out using synovial fluid, either unsorted or a sorted T cell fraction (not recorded which). The sequence was obtained from a male donor with ankylosing spondylitis. V and J are TRBV7-9 and TRBJ2-3; 7 positions match TRBD1. Here the CDR3 reads CASSPGQPTDTQYF. The CDR3 nucleotides read TGTGCCAGCAGCCCGGGACAGCCCACAGATACGCAGTATTTT. Using reference TRBV7-9 and TRBJ2-3 for the parts outside the CDR3, the full variable domain is DTGVSQNPRHKITKRGQNVTFRCDPISEHNRLYWYRQTLGQGPEFLTYFQNEAQLEKSRLLSDRFSAERPKGSFSTLEIQRTEQGDSAMYLCASSPGQPTDTQYFGPGTRLTVL.